This T cell receptor (beta chain) originates from a study of blood T cells in healthy people across ages. The CDR3 consists of 17 residues. With 3 bases clipped from V and 0 bases from J, the junction kept 8 bases outside the gene matches. Germline assignment: CDR1 SGHAT and CDR2 FQNNGV. A J-beta primer mix and a sample-barcoded 5' primer were used in a second PCR of about 6 to 12 cycles. From the 5' RACE reads, TCRdb called clonotypes with MiXCR, one entry per CDR3 protein. This sample carries some 1.5 million distinct CDR3 sequences, under 30% of them seen once, and the ten largest clones take more than 6%. The authors extracted at least 5 micrograms of total RNA per sample.

The sample consisted of blood. The chain uses TRBV11-2 and TRBJ2-3; TRBD2 agrees at 8 bases. The origin of this receptor is a woman under 40 in good health. CDR3 sequence: CASSFYILAGSTDTQYF. The CDR3 nucleotides read TGTGCCAGCAGCTTCTATATTTTAGCGGGGAGCACAGATACGCAGTATTTT.